These 4 T cell receptor beta chains came from one sample sequenced in a study of cytomegalovirus exposure and HLA in healthy donors. PCR involved 60 Vbeta and 13 Jbeta primers. TCRdb's table, derived via immunoSEQ multiplex PCR, lists solely in-frame clones and lacks some. The listing records around 140,000 clones. Sequenced: PBMCs. All receptors derive from a woman aged 40 to 50 in good health and CMV-seronegative.

About this clone itself: Other DNA sequences from this sample encode an identical CDR3 as well. The DNA for the CDR3 is TGTGCCAGCAGCTTAGACAGGGGAAGAGAGACCCAGTACTTC. Its protein is CASSLDRGRETQYF. The chain is built from TRBV7-2 and TRBJ2-5, with 7 bases identical to TRBD1. Germline V gene lookup returns CDR1 SGHTA and CDR2 FQGNSA. CDR3 size: 14 residues. V shed 1 base and J 4 bases; nucleotides not matched to a gene: 3.

The J gene is TRBJ2-5, the V gene TRBV9; 7 bases are shared with TRBD1. The closer fit of TRBJ2-7 to the DNA end suggests the J call may be wrong. The CDR3 runs to 14 residues. Germline assignment: CDR1 SGDLS and CDR2 YYNGEE. DNA of the CDR3: TGTGCCAGCAGCGCAGACGCACAGGGGTACGAGCAGTACTTC. It yields the protein CASSADAQGYEQYF.

The rearrangement joins TRBV7-9 to TRBJ2-3; 10 positions agree with TRBD2. With V trimmed by 1 base and J by 4 bases, 2 bases remained unmatched. The CDR3 has 15 amino acids. Germline values: CDR1 SEHNR, CDR2 FQNEAQ (reference sequence). CDR3 sequence (DNA): TGTGCCAGCAGCTTAGGGAGCGGGGGGGCAGATACGCAGTATTTT. The encoded protein is CASSLGSGGADTQYF.

CDR3 nucleotide sequence: TGTGCCAGCAGTGACTCGGTGGGGGGAAATGGCTACACCTTC. Translated: CASSDSVGGNGYTF. This chain joins TRBV6-4 and TRBJ1-2, with D maybe TRBD1 (5 bases). V lost 0 bases and J 6 bases, leaving 11 bases between the germline ends. Germline V lookup: CDR1 MRHNA, CDR2 SNTAGT. The CDR3 covers 14 residues.